This entry lists 5 T cell receptor beta chains sequenced from one sample in a study of OX40 agonist ivuxolimab in advanced cancers. TCRdb keeps only in-frame clones here, not all; method: immunoSEQ multiplex PCR. The sample contains roughly 100,000 clones, 86% of which appear only once. Sequenced material: CD4+ or CD8+ T cells sorted from blood, taken in a trial of the OX40 agonist ivuxolimab. The receptors stem from an adult with an advanced solid tumor such as melanoma, head and neck, liver or kidney cancer.

The chain recombines TRBV19 with TRBJ2-3; D is perhaps TRBD2 (6 bases). V lost 4 bases and J lost 2, with 16 bases in between. The CDR3 covers 16 residues. Germline values: CDR1 LNHDA, CDR2 SQIVND (reference sequence). CDR3 sequence reads: CASSSPPGSNTDTQYF. In nucleotides, the CDR3 is TGTGCCAGTAGTAGCCCCCCCGGGAGTAACACAGATACGCAGTATTTT.

The V call is TRBV19, the J call TRBJ2-2; 7 bases line up with TRBD2. The germline CDR1 and CDR2 sequences are LNHDA and SQIVND (reference sequence). The length of the CDR3 is 20 residues. Germline trimming cut 0 bases from V and 4 bases from J; bases unmatched to any gene: 17. The CDR3 sequence is CASSIDGLRGRVGSTGELFF. DNA of the CDR3: TGTGCCAGTAGTATAGATGGATTGCGGGGGAGGGTTGGTAGCACCGGGGAGCTGTTTTTT.

In the case of this clone: Additional DNA sequences in this sample encode the identical CDR3. The gene calls are TRBV5-1 and TRBJ2-7; no clear D gene. This CDR3 is 14 amino acids long. Germline V gives CDR1 SGHRS, CDR2 YFSETQ. V gave up 0 bases and J gave up 0 bases, with 7 bases separating them. As DNA, the CDR3 is TGCGCCAGCAGCTTGGGCCGGATCTCCTACGAGCAGTACTTC. This sequence encodes CASSLGRISYEQYF.

The J gene is TRBJ2-5, the V gene TRBV9; tentatively, D is TRBD2 (5 bases). Germline V CDR1 and CDR2: SGDLS, YYNGEE. The CDR3 is made up of 13 amino acids. V lost 4 bases to trimming and J lost 5 bases, with 12 bases between them. CDR3 coding DNA: TGTGCCAGCAGCACTAGTCCGTGGGAGACCCAGTACTTC. This codes for CASSTSPWETQYF. Filled out from reference TRBV9 and TRBJ2-5, the complete variable domain reads DSGVTQTPKHLITATGQRVTLRCSPRSGDLSVYWYQQSLDQGLQFLIQYYNGEERAKGNILERFSAQQFPDLHSELNLSSLELGDSALYFCASSTSPWETQYFGPGTRLLVL.

The rearrangement links TRBV19 to TRBJ1-5; 7 positions match TRBD1. Trimming cost V 6 bases and J 4 bases; bases outside gene matches: 9. This CDR3 has 15 residues. Germline CDR1 LNHDA, CDR2 SQIVND (reference sequence). For the CDR3, the DNA is TGTGCCAGTAGAATAACAGGGGTCGGAAATCAGCCCCAGCATTTT. Its protein is CASRITGVGNQPQHF.